Sequencing of this T cell receptor beta chain was carried out in a study of blood T cell repertoires in COVID-19. Study summary: Sites in the United States, Italy and Spain provided acute and convalescent COVID-19 samples. PBMCs, B-cell-depleted T cells, or T cells provided the cDNA or gDNA that made up the material.

This clone was counted once. J gave up 2 bases and V 4 bases, and 11 bases lay outside the gene matches. The CDR3 sequence is 17 residues long. CDR1 and CDR2 from the germline V gene are ENHRY and SYGVKD. Per the original data handling: Amplified reference gene primers provided the basis for estimating nucleated cell counts. Assay used: immunoSEQ multiplex PCR; TCRdb lists only in-frame clones, some missing. The V and J calls and clone size come from that table; D and trimming were worked out from the DNA. The table shows 190,000 or so clones, with around 80% occurring only once. The chain recombines TRBV10-3 with TRBJ1-1; 9 bases fit TRBD1. The clonotype comes from a woman at least 80 years old with active or convalescent COVID-19. What was sequenced was peripheral blood. In DNA form, the CDR3 reads TGTGCCATCAGTGGAGCCGGGACAGGGAGGGGCAACACTGAAGCTTTCTTT. The encoded protein is CAISGAGTGRGNTEAFF.